Listed here are 18 T cell receptor beta chains from one sample, sequenced in a study of beta chain features in type 1 diabetes. Isolated RNA was reverse transcribed in full, so expressed TCRB transcripts were sequenced. Assay: immunoSEQ multiplex PCR; the TCRdb copy retains only in-frame clones and omits some. The data hold around 240,000 clones, with roughly two thirds observed a single time. The source material was naive CD4+ T cells from blood. These receptor sequences come from a man younger than 45 in good health.

V usage is TRBV30 and J usage is TRBJ2-2; unclear D gene. Between the trimmed V and J ends, which lost 3 bases and 3 bases, there was a span of 11 bases. In germline, CDR1 is GTSNPN, CDR2 SVGIG (reference sequence). This CDR3 has 14 residues. The CDR3 DNA is TGTGCCTGGAGAGGGCTAGGCTACACCGGGGAGCTGTTTTTT. Protein product: CAWRGLGYTGELFF.

This clone was observed a few times. The chain is built from TRBV15 and TRBJ1-2; D not resolved. The CDR3 contains 15 residues. Trimming took 3 bases from V and 4 from J, leaving 15 bases between them. Germline V gene data show CDR1 as LNHNV and CDR2 as YYDKDF (reference sequence). The CDR3 sequence: CATSRAHSGFYGYTF. CDR3 DNA sequence: TGTGCCACCAGCAGGGCTCACAGTGGATTCTATGGCTACACCTTC. Complete variable domain (other parts from reference TRBV15 and TRBJ1-2): DAMVIQNPRYQVTQFGKPVTLSCSQTLNHNVMYWYQQKSSQAPKLLFHYYDKDFNNEADTPDNFQSRRPNTSFCFLDIRSPGLGDTAMYLCATSRAHSGFYGYTFGSGTRLTVV.

Here the CDR3 DNA reads TGTGCCAGCAGCCAAGAAATAAGGGGACGGGAAGCTTTCTTT. It codes for CASSQEIRGREAFF. The J gene is TRBJ1-1, the V gene TRBV14; D might be TRBD1 (5 bases). The CDR3 runs 14 residues. Germline CDR1 SGHDN, CDR2 FVKESK. V was trimmed by 0 bases and J by 8 bases, leaving 13 bases between them.

This chain links TRBV7-2 with TRBJ2-3; D unresolved. Germline V CDR1 and CDR2: SGHTA, FQGNSA. Deletions cut 1 base from V and 2 bases from J, with 4 bases between. This CDR3 spans 13 amino acids. The DNA for the CDR3 is TGTGCCAGCAGCTTAGAACTCACAGATACGCAGTATTTT. Its translation: CASSLELTDTQYF.

The chain is built from TRBV29-1 and TRBJ1-2; TRBD1 matches 10 bases. This CDR3 has 15 amino acids. With V trimmed by 6 bases and J by 4 bases, 11 bases remained unmatched. CDR1 is SQVTM, CDR2 ANQGSEA, per germline. The CDR3 region is CSVVGTGEHSYGYTF. In nucleotides, the CDR3 is TGCAGCGTGGTCGGGACAGGGGAGCATAGCTATGGCTACACCTTC.

The chain uses TRBV23-1 and TRBJ2-1, with unresolved D. TRBV23-1 is labeled an ORF, and its function is uncertain. The CDR3 has 16 residues. With 3 bases removed from V and 6 bases from J, the gap between germline ends came to 18 bases. The CDR3 nucleotides are TGCGCCAGCAGTCACTCCCAGGACCTGTGTGGCAATGAGCAGTTCTTC. Protein product: CASSHSQDLCGNEQFF.

CDR3: CAISPGLEGSNEQFF. For the CDR3, the DNA is TGTGCCATCAGCCCGGGACTAGAAGGTAGCAATGAGCAGTTCTTC. V gene TRBV10-3 combines with J gene TRBJ2-1; the match to TRBD2 covers 8 bases. With 6 bases clipped from V and 6 bases from J, the junction kept 10 bases outside the gene matches. Germline lookup yields CDR1 ENHRY and CDR2 SYGVKD. The CDR3 is 15 residues long.

A few counts support this clone. This chain joins TRBV25-1 and TRBJ1-2; D call uncertain. CDR3 length: 14 amino acids. The germline CDR1 and CDR2 sequences are MGHDK and SYGVNS. V shed 4 bases and J shed 3 bases, with 12 bases lying between them. Written as DNA, the CDR3 is TGTGCCAGCAGTGGGGTCGAGCCACACTATGGCTACACCTTC. Amino acid sequence: CASSGVEPHYGYTF.

This clone has only a few counts. The chain combines TRBV28 with TRBJ2-3; D is possibly TRBD2 (5 bases). Germline loops: CDR1 MDHEN, CDR2 SYDVKM. Trimming removed 6 bases at V and 0 bases at J, with 7 bases between. The CDR3 is 13 amino acids. CDR3 region: CASSPGSTDTQYF. The CDR3, as DNA: TGTGCCAGCAGCCCGGGAAGCACAGATACGCAGTATTTT.

The chain employs TRBV30 and TRBJ2-3; 9 nucleotides line up with TRBD2. The V gene end was trimmed by 2 bases and the J gene end by 3 bases; junction bases not matched to a gene: 6. The CDR3 loop spans 15 amino acids. Germline V lookup: CDR1 GTSNPN, CDR2 SVGIG (reference sequence). The CDR3 coding sequence is TGTGCCTGGAGTTGGGCTAGCGGGAATACAGATACGCAGTATTTT. Translation: CAWSWASGNTDTQYF. Full variable domain (remainder filled in from reference TRBV30 and TRBJ2-3): SQTIHQWPATLVQPVGSPLSLECTVEGTSNPNLYWYRQAAGRGLQLLFYSVGIGQISSEVPQNLSASRPQDRQFILSSKKLLLSDSGFYLCAWSWASGNTDTQYFGPGTRLTVL.

V gene TRBV29-1 combines with J gene TRBJ1-1; 8 bases are shared with TRBD1. The CDR3 sequence is 13 residues long. Germline CDR1 is SQVTM and CDR2 is ANQGSEA. V was pared by 5 bases and J by 3 bases, with 5 bases of the junction left unmatched. The CDR3 DNA is TGCAGCGTTATGATGACAGGGGACACTGAAGCTTTCTTT. Protein product: CSVMMTGDTEAFF.

The J gene is TRBJ2-5, the V gene TRBV10-3; no clear D. Germline V gene data show CDR1 as ENHRY and CDR2 as SYGVKD. The CDR3 runs 13 residues. Trimming took 2 bases from V and 4 from J, leaving 8 bases between them. CDR3 nucleotides: TGTGCCATCAGTGAGCCAACGAGAGAGACCCAGTACTTC. As protein: CAISEPTRETQYF.

The J gene is TRBJ2-5, the V gene TRBV5-4; 7 bases map to TRBD1. The CDR3 sequence is 13 residues long. The germline V gene has CDR1 SGHNT and CDR2 YYREEE (reference sequence). With 3 bases clipped from V and 1 base from J, the junction kept 0 bases outside the gene matches. This chain's CDR3 is CASSYRGQETQYF. CDR3 nucleotide sequence: TGTGCCAGCAGCTACAGGGGCCAAGAGACCCAGTACTTC. Based on the CDR3 plus reference TRBV5-4 and TRBJ2-5, the full variable domain is ETGVTQSPTHLIKTRGQQVTLRCSSQSGHNTVSWYQQALGQGPQFIFQYYREEENGRGNFPPRFSGLQFPNYSSELNVNALELDDSALYLCASSYRGQETQYFGPGTRLLVL.

V gene TRBV4-3 combines with J gene TRBJ2-5, with D unclear. Trimming shortened V by 0 bases and J by 6 bases, and 8 bases separated the two germline ends. This CDR3 is 13 amino acids long. The germline V gene encodes CDR1 LGHNA and CDR2 YSLEER. In nucleotides, the CDR3 is TGCGCCAGCAGCCAAGATCTTCAAAAGACCCAGTACTTC. This gives the protein CASSQDLQKTQYF.

This chain links TRBV13 with TRBJ1-2; unclear D gene. The germline V gene has CDR1 PRHDT and CDR2 FYEKMQ (reference sequence). The CDR3 has 13 amino acids. V was shortened by 5 bases and J by 8 bases, with 15 bases between the two germline ends. The CDR3 loop reads CASSPGQVGGYTF. For the CDR3, the DNA is TGTGCCAGCAGCCCGGGTCAGGTCGGGGGCTACACCTTC.

The chain combines TRBV29-1 with TRBJ2-3; maybe TRBD2 (6 bases). In germline, CDR1 is SQVTM, CDR2 ANQGSEA. Trimming took off 7 bases at V and 4 bases at J, with 18 bases between the two ends. CDR3 length: 14 residues. Written as DNA, the CDR3 is TGCAGCGGGCACTGGGACTGGTCTTCAGATACGCAGTATTTT. This translates into CSGHWDWSSDTQYF.

The V gene is TRBV9, the J gene TRBJ2-7; 8 bases are shared with TRBD2. CDR1 is SGDLS, CDR2 YYNGEE, per germline. V trimming: 2 bases; J trimming: 4 bases; junction bases outside the gene matches: 8. This CDR3 spans 15 amino acids. CDR3 in amino acids: CASSVDNSGIYEQYF. The CDR3, as DNA: TGTGCCAGCAGCGTTGATAATAGCGGGATTTACGAGCAGTACTTC.

CDR3 sequence reads: CASSFPENTEAFF. CDR3 DNA sequence: TGTGCCAGCAGTTTCCCGGAAAACACTGAAGCTTTCTTT. The rearrangement joins TRBV28 to TRBJ1-1, with D hard to call. The V gene lost 3 bases and the J gene lost 2 bases, with 7 bases spanning the gap. CDR1 and CDR2 from the germline V gene are MDHEN and SYDVKM. The CDR3 has 13 amino acids.